This T cell receptor (beta chain) was profiled in a study of blood T cell repertoires in COVID-19. Here immunoSEQ multiplex PCR was the method, and the copy in TCRdb shows in-frame clones only, minus some. This sample has 250,000 or so clones, with 88% found just once. This clonotype was sampled from a woman aged 30 to 39 who had been exposed to COVID-19. The sample was PBMCs or T cells enriched from blood (not recorded which).

The CDR3 sequence is CASSSFYRGYEQYF. The CDR3, as DNA: TGTGCCAGTAGTAGTTTCTACCGGGGCTACGAGCAGTACTTC. V and J are TRBV19 and TRBJ2-7; D is perhaps TRBD2 (5 bases). CDR1 LNHDA and CDR2 SQIVND come from the germline V gene (reference sequence). Trimming removed 4 bases at V and 3 bases at J, with 13 bases between. This CDR3 is built from 14 residues. Drawing the rest from reference TRBV19 and TRBJ2-7, the complete variable domain is DGGITQSPKYLFRKEGQNVTLSCEQNLNHDAMYWYRQDPGQGLRLIYYSQIVNDFQKGDIAEGYSVSREKKESFPLTVTSAQKNPTAFYLCASSSFYRGYEQYFGPGTRLTVT.